This TCR beta chain was identified in a study of beta chain features in type 1 diabetes. Overall study results and limits: Researchers report that Type 1 diabetes patients had moderately but significantly shorter TCRB CDR3s across all four CD4+ subsets. TCRB repertoires of naive, central memory and Treg cells appeared more similar among patients than among healthy donors.

Investigators reverse transcribed all isolated RNA, so they sequenced expressed TCRB transcripts. Libraries were prepared by immunoSEQ multiplex PCR; TCRdb keeps only in-frame clonotypes and omits some of them. The data hold roughly 150,000 clones, with about 9.3% observed a single time. The CDR3 totals 14 residues. V lost 5 bases, J lost 1 base, and 4 bases stayed unmatched. Germline CDR1 SGHTA, CDR2 FQGNSA. About this clone: Its antigen remains unknown.

This TCR was sampled from a man aged 25 to 45 with type 1 diabetes. The sample consisted of central memory CD4+ T cells from blood. The chain combines TRBV7-2 with TRBJ1-2; 7 bases map to TRBD1. This CDR3 is CASSDRQGNYGYTF. The DNA for the CDR3 is TGTGCCAGCAGCGACCGACAGGGTAACTATGGCTACACCTTC. The variable domain in full, with the rest retrieved from reference TRBV7-2 and TRBJ1-2, is GAGVSQSPSNKVTEKGKDVELRCDPISGHTALYWYRQSLGQGLEFLIYFQGNSAPDKSGLPSDRFSAERTGGSVSTLTIQRTQQEDSAVYLCASSDRQGNYGYTFGSGTRLTVV.